Presented here are 25 T cell receptor beta chains from one specimen sequenced in a study of tumor and adjacent non-tumor tissue in lung cancer. No cell sorting was done before RNA was extracted from the tissue. TCRbeta libraries were built with three rounds of nested PCR, modified from ARM-PCR. TCRdb called the multiplex PCR reads again in MiXCR, with one record for every CDR3 protein. The table lists over 85,000 distinct CDR3 sequences, about 87% of them singletons. The sequenced sample was lung tumor tissue. The source of these receptors is a man in his 70s with non-small cell lung cancer.

As concerns this clonotype: Germline and junction disagree at one end, which may indicate a read error. The rearrangement uses TRBV12-3 or TRBV12-4 and TRBJ2-1; TRBD1 might be the D (5 bases). This CDR3 has 16 residues. The CDR3 DNA follows: TGTGCCAGCAGAACCGCAACAGGTATCTCCTATAATGAGCAGTTCTTC. As protein: CASRTATGISYNEQFF.

Notes on this clonotype: No conserved phenylalanine or tryptophan ends this CDR3, so it is likely a read error. The rearrangement links TRBV6-5 to TRBJ2-3; 11 bases agree with TRBD2. This CDR3 spans 15 amino acids. Germline V gene data show CDR1 as MNHEY and CDR2 as SVGAGI. In DNA form, the CDR3 reads TGTGCCAGCAGCGTAGCGGGGGGGGGGTTAGATATGCAGTATTCT. It is translated as CASSVAGGGLDMQYS.

About this clonotype: This is likely a read error, given that the CDR3 carries no conserved phenylalanine or tryptophan at its end. The chain uses TRBV14 and TRBJ2-1, with a weak D call TRBD1 (5 bases). The germline gives CDR1 SGHDN, CDR2 FVKESK. CDR3 length equals 14 residues. V shed 7 bases and J shed 4 bases, with 14 bases lying between them. The CDR3 is CASIIQGPYNEQFS. The CDR3 bases are TGTGCCAGCATCATCCAGGGCCCATACAATGAGCAGTTCTCC.

On this clonotype itself: At one end, the junction sequence differs from germline, possibly due to a read error. CDR3 amino acids: CASSSCWAGKNEQFF. The CDR3, as DNA: TGTGCCAGTAGTTCTTGCTGGGCAGGGAAGAATGAGCAGTTCTTC. V is TRBV6-5 and J is TRBJ2-1, with a tentative D call TRBD1 (5 bases). Germline CDR1 is MNHEY and CDR2 is SVGAGI. The CDR3 is 15 residues long.

As regards this clonotype: Since a much larger clone is just one base distant, this may be a read error. This chain joins TRBV7-9 and TRBJ1-1; 7 positions match TRBD1. V was clipped by 5 bases and J by 6 bases; unmatched bases: 9. This CDR3 spans 14 amino acids. Germline loops: CDR1 SEHNR, CDR2 FQNEAQ (reference sequence). The chain's CDR3 is CASSPRTGWAEAFF. The CDR3, as DNA: TGTGCCAGCAGCCCTAGGACAGGATGGGCTGAAGCTTTCTTT.

This clonotype has just a few counts. This sequence may be a read error, since a much larger clone differs from it by one base. As the CDR3 is not closed by the conserved phenylalanine or tryptophan, this likely results from a read error. The chain combines TRBV6-5 with TRBJ1-6, with D possibly being TRBD1 (6 bases). This CDR3 contains 16 residues. Per germline, CDR1 MNHEY and CDR2 SVGAGI. V dropped 10 bases and J dropped 2 bases, with 18 bases sitting between them. The CDR3 protein is CATLQGAPTYNSPLHL. Here the CDR3 DNA reads TGTGCCACTTTACAGGGAGCTCCTACCTATAATTCACCCCTCCACCTT.

This clonotype was seen just once. An end of the junction does not agree with germline; a read error may underlie this. This chain links TRBV10-1 with TRBJ2-1, with 15 bases identical to TRBD2. The CDR3 loop spans 18 amino acids. Germline V gene sequence: CDR1 WNHNN, CDR2 SYGVQD (reference sequence). The CDR3 nucleotides read TGCGCCAGCAGTGCGGGACTAGCGGGGGGAAACTCCTACAATGAGCACTTCTTC. Encoded protein: CASSAGLAGGNSYNEHFF.

A remark on this clonotype: An end of the junction does not agree with germline; a read error may underlie this. The chain combines TRBV10-2 with TRBJ2-1; possibly TRBD1 or TRBD2 for D (5 bases each). CDR1 and CDR2 (germline): WSHSY, SAAADI. The CDR3 runs 15 residues. The CDR3 is CVSRSLGPSSHEQLF. CDR3 coding DNA: TGCGTCAGCAGGTCCCTGGGACCCTCTTCTCATGAGCAACTCTTC.

On this clonotype itself: At one of its ends the junction is not consistent with the germline gene, which may arise from a read error. The genes are TRBV11-2 and TRBJ2-7, with D perhaps given as TRBD1 or TRBD2 (6 bases each). The CDR3 length is 16 residues. Looked up from germline, CDR1 is SGHAT and CDR2 is FQNNGV. The CDR3 sequence: CASSPPGGTPIYEHYF. The CDR3, as DNA: TGTGCCAGCAGCCCCCCCGGCGGGACACCAATCTACGAGCATTACTTC.

This clonotype was counted only a few times. The chain employs TRBV10-2 and TRBJ2-2; D possibly corresponds to TRBD1 (6 bases). The CDR3 totals 14 residues. Per germline, CDR1 WSHSY and CDR2 SAAADI. The CDR3 region is CANSDLGATGELFF. For the CDR3, the DNA is TGCGCTAACAGTGATCTGGGGGCTACCGGGGAGCTGTTTTTT.

As regards this clonotype: Lacking the conserved final phenylalanine or tryptophan, this CDR3 likely reflects a read error. The DNA is left out, because the CDR3 cannot be placed on it with certainty; the CDR3 is given as TCRdb lists it. The genes are TRBV14 and TRBJ1-2. Ends included, the CDR3 has 13 residues. Germline V gene lookup returns CDR1 SGHDN and CDR2 FVKESK. The CDR3 sequence: CASSQTYLDGCTI.

As for this clonotype: A read error may account for a junction end that differs from germline. The gene calls are TRBV11-3 and TRBJ2-7, with D perhaps TRBD1 (6 bases). Germline V gene lookup returns CDR1 SGHNT and CDR2 YENEEA. This CDR3 has 15 amino acids. The CDR3 nucleotides read TGTACCAGCAGCTTAACAGGGTTTTTTTCGTACGAGCAGTACTTC. This sequence encodes CTSSLTGFFSYEQYF.

This clonotype was observed a handful of times. At one end the junction does not follow the germline gene, possibly because of a read error. The V gene is TRBV7-9, the J gene TRBJ2-1, with D perhaps TRBD1 (7 bases). The CDR3 contains 14 residues. Germline V gives CDR1 SEHNR, CDR2 FQNEAQ (reference sequence). The CDR3 region has the DNA TGTGCTAGCAGCTTAGCAGGGGGGCACAATGGGCAGTTCTTC. Its protein product is CASSLAGGHNGQFF.

This clonotype occurred once. A much bigger clone sits one base away, suggesting this may be a read error. J is TRBJ2-7 and V is TRBV20-1; TRBD1 matches 7 bases. This CDR3 spans 16 amino acids. Per germline, CDR1 DFQATT and CDR2 SNEGSKA (reference sequence). V lost 4 bases and J lost 6; bases outside the gene matches: 18. CDR3 residues: CSANPMTEGAPSEQYF. CDR3 DNA: TGCAGTGCTAATCCAATGACCGAGGGGGCTCCTAGCGAGCAGTACTTC.

The CDR3 DNA is TGTGCCAGTATCTCTAACAGGGGGAACTTTAGGTACGAGCAGTACTTC. Amino acids: CASISNRGNFRYEQYF. The chain has TRBV5-6 and TRBJ2-7; TRBD1 matches at 8 bases. V lost 8 bases and J lost 4; bases outside the gene matches: 17. From germline, CDR1 is SGHDT and CDR2 YYEEEE. The CDR3 sequence is 16 residues long.

Points on this clonotype: No conserved phenylalanine or tryptophan is present at the end of the CDR3, so a read error is the likely explanation. The chain employs TRBV29-1 and TRBJ2-6; D may correspond to TRBD1 or TRBD2 (6 bases each). CDR1 and CDR2 (germline): SQVTM, ANQGSEA. There are 14 residues in the CDR3. The CDR3 bases are TGCAGCGTTGAGACGGGGGCTGGAGCCAACGTCCTGACTTAC. This encodes CSVETGAGANVLTY.

The chain is built from TRBV10-3 and TRBJ1-4, with a weak D call TRBD1 (5 bases). Trimming removed 3 bases from V and 4 bases from J, with 12 bases in between. Germline V gene lookup returns CDR1 ENHRY and CDR2 SYGVKD. This CDR3 is 15 amino acids long. CDR3 DNA: TGTGCCATCAGTGATCAGGGCGGTTTTAATGAAAAACTGTTTTTT. This gives the protein CAISDQGGFNEKLFF.

This clonotype was observed once. Relative to the germline gene, one junction end is altered; a read error may explain this. The chain combines TRBV11-3 with TRBJ2-7, with D maybe TRBD1 (5 bases). CDR1 is SGHNT, CDR2 YENEEA, per germline. The CDR3 covers 15 residues. CDR3 nucleotides: TGTGACAGCAGCCTGATGACAGTTTCCGTGTACAAGCAGTACTTC. Translating it yields CDSSLMTVSVYKQYF.

The chain uses TRBV29-1 and TRBJ1-1; no definite D call. V was cut by 7 bases and J by 5 bases, with 20 bases left in between. CDR3 length equals 14 residues. The V gene's germline CDR1 is SQVTM and CDR2 ANQGSEA. The CDR3 spells CSALGKGTKTEAFF. The CDR3 nucleotides are TGCAGCGCCCTCGGAAAGGGAACTAAAACTGAAGCTTTCTTT.

About this clonotype: Being one base from a much bigger clone, this may be a read error. This rearrangement joins TRBV20-1 to TRBJ2-1; no reliable D call. Germline V gene lookup returns CDR1 DFQATT and CDR2 SNEGSKA (reference sequence). CDR3 size: 14 residues. Here the CDR3 reads CSARGVPPYNEQLF. The CDR3 DNA follows: TGCAGTGCTAGAGGGGTTCCTCCCTACAATGAGCAGTTATTC.

About this clonotype: No conserved phenylalanine or tryptophan ends this CDR3, so it is likely a read error. The chain employs TRBV10-3 and TRBJ2-3; D possibly corresponds to TRBD1 (6 bases). The end of the DNA is better explained by TRBJ1-5, so the J call may be wrong. The V gene's germline CDR1 is ENHRY and CDR2 SYGVKD. The CDR3 contains 13 residues. The CDR3 loop reads CPISAGDTDTQHI. The CDR3, as DNA: TGTCCCATCAGTGCAGGGGACACAGATACGCAGCATATT.

About this clonotype itself: At one of its ends the junction is not consistent with the germline gene, which may arise from a read error. V is TRBV11-2 and J is TRBJ2-7; TRBD1 is a possible D gene (5 bases). Germline V gene data show CDR1 as SGHAT and CDR2 as FQNNGV. This CDR3 has 16 residues. In nucleotides, the CDR3 is TGTGTCAGCAGCCCCCCCGCCGCGACAGCAACCTACGAGCAGTACTTC. Its protein product is CVSSPPAATATYEQYF.

The chain combines TRBV11-3 with TRBJ2-5, with a weak D call TRBD1 (6 bases). This CDR3 is 14 amino acids long. Trimming stripped 8 bases from V and 5 bases from J, with 18 bases between. Germline assignment: CDR1 SGHNT and CDR2 YENEEA. The CDR3 region has the DNA TGTGCCAGCGCTTACGGCTGGGGGCGTGAGACCCAGTACTTC. It translates to CASAYGWGRETQYF.

Note on this clonotype: Mismatch with germline at one junction end may stem from a read error. V usage is TRBV29-1 and J usage is TRBJ2-5; a weak D match, TRBD1 (6 bases). Germline loops: CDR1 SQVTM, CDR2 ANQGSEA. The CDR3 runs 13 residues. DNA for the CDR3: TGCAGCGTTGCCGACAGGTTACAAGATACCCAGTACTTC. It is translated as CSVADRLQDTQYF.

Concerning this clonotype: A read error may account for a junction end that differs from germline. This chain connects TRBV9 to TRBJ2-2, with D unclear. The CDR3 extends over 12 amino acids. The germline V gene encodes CDR1 SGDLS and CDR2 YYNGEE. In nucleotides, the CDR3 is TGTGCCCGCAGCGCATTCCTGGGGGAGCTGTTTTTT. It specifies CARSAFLGELFF. Using reference TRBV9 and TRBJ2-2 for the parts outside the CDR3, the full variable domain is DSGVTQTPKHLITATGQRVTLRCSPRSGDLSVYWYQQSLDQGLQFLIQYYNGEERAKGNILERFSAQQFPDLHSELNLSSLELGDSALYFCARSAFLGELFFGEGSRLTVL.